Listed below are T cell receptor beta chains from one sample, sequenced in a study of beta chain features in type 1 diabetes. Sequencing was performed with immunoSEQ multiplex PCR; in TCRdb, only in-frame clones are kept and a portion is missing. The sample contains 250,000 or so clones, 25% to 30% of which appear only once. The sample taken for sequencing was central memory CD4+ T cells from blood. These receptors were taken from a man aged 25 to 40 in good health. The CDR3 runs from the conserved cysteine through the conserved F or W. D genes are given only for firm matches. Expanded clones are given a class, and other clones once, few, many or no size at all.

TRBD2,14,few,TRBJ2-5,TRBV18,CASSPGGSGETQYF,TGTGCCAGCTCACCGGGCGGGAGCGGAGAGACCCAGTACTTC
-,15,-,TRBJ2-3,TRBV28,CASSFMEGVTDTQYF,TGTGCCAGCAGTTTCATGGAGGGGGTCACAGATACGCAGTATTTT
-,17,-,TRBJ2-6,TRBV5-4,CASSHGTPSSGANVLTF,TGTGCCAGCAGCCATGGGACACCCAGCTCTGGGGCCAACGTCCTGACTTTC
-,15,-,TRBJ2-5,TRBV27,CASSPWTVSQETQYF,TGTGCCAGCAGCCCCTGGACCGTGTCCCAAGAGACCCAGTACTTC
-,13,-,TRBJ2-3,TRBV7-2,CASSSRQTDTQYF,TGTGCCAGCAGCTCCCGACAGACAGATACGCAGTATTTT
-,13,many,TRBJ2-1,TRBV14,CASSLGLDNEQFF,TGTGCCAGCAGCCTTGGACTTGACAATGAGCAGTTCTTC
TRBD1,13,few,TRBJ1-1,TRBV5-1,CASSPRDSTEAFF,TGCGCCAGCAGCCCAAGGGACAGCACTGAAGCTTTCTTT
-,15,many,TRBJ2-3,TRBV7-9,CASSRDQGSVDTQYF,TGTGCCAGCAGCCGGGACCAGGGCTCTGTAGATACGCAGTATTTT
TRBD1,15,-,TRBJ1-1,TRBV15,CATSRVEGANTEAFF,TGTGCCACCAGCAGAGTGGAGGGGGCAAACACTGAAGCTTTCTTT
-,12,-,TRBJ1-6,TRBV11-1,CASSSEDSPLHF,TGTGCCAGCAGCTCAGAAGATTCACCCCTCCACTTT
-,15,-,TRBJ1-4,TRBV7-2,CASSGGLGHNEKLFF,TGTGCCAGCAGCGGCGGTCTGGGGCATAATGAAAAACTGTTTTTT
-,14,-,TRBJ2-2,TRBV28,CASIAVERTGELFF,TGTGCCAGCATAGCGGTCGAGAGAACCGGGGAGCTGTTTTTT
-,14,-,TRBJ2-7,TRBV5-1,CASSKTDPNYEQYF,TGCGCCAGCAGTAAAACGGACCCAAACTACGAGCAGTACTTC
-,15,-,TRBJ2-7,TRBV15,CATSRDAGLDYEQYF,TGTGCCACCAGCAGAGATGCTGGACTGGACTACGAGCAGTACTTC
-,12,few,TRBJ2-7,TRBV6-1,CASSERFHEQYF,TGTGCCAGCAGTGAAAGGTTCCACGAGCAGTACTTC
-,13,few,TRBJ2-7,TRBV6-1,CASSTGLSYEQYF,TGTGCCAGCAGTACAGGGCTCTCCTACGAGCAGTACTTC
TRBD1,13,few,TRBJ2-1,TRBV29-1,CSVGDRVYNEQFF,TGCAGCGTTGGGGACAGGGTTTACAATGAGCAGTTCTTC
TRBD2,14,-,TRBJ2-1,TRBV28,CAKQGSGRVHEQFF,TGTGCCAAGCAAGGGAGCGGGAGAGTGCATGAGCAGTTCTTC